This entry concerns a single T cell receptor (beta chain). The CDR3 sequence is 17 residues long. The germline CDR1 and CDR2 sequences are SGDLS and YYNGEE. Unmatched junction bases numbered 10, after V lost 3 bases and J lost 7 bases. The table came from immunoSEQ multiplex PCR; TCRdb's copy has only in-frame clones and leaves some out. This table holds more than 150,000 clones, roughly 89% found once. These data belong to a study of Ad26.COV2.S vaccination and SARS-CoV-2 variants. This specimen was peripheral blood, taken after recovery from COVID-19. V is TRBV9 and J is TRBJ2-2; 12 bases fit TRBD2. This TCR was recovered from a human donor who had recovered from COVID-19. CDR3: CASSALAGGPSGGELFF. The CDR3 coding sequence is TGTGCCAGCAGCGCCCTAGCGGGAGGGCCATCGGGCGGGGAGCTGTTTTTT.